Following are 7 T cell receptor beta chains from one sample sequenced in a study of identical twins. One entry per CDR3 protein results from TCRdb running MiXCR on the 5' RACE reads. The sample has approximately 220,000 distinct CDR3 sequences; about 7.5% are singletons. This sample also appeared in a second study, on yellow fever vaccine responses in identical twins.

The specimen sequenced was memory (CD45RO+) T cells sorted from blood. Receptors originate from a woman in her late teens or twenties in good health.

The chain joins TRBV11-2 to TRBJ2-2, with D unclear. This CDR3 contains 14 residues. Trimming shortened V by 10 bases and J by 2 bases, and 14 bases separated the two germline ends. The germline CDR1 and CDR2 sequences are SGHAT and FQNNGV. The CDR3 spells CATRRVSNTGELFF. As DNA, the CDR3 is TGTGCCACCCGAAGGGTTAGCAACACCGGGGAGCTGTTTTTT.

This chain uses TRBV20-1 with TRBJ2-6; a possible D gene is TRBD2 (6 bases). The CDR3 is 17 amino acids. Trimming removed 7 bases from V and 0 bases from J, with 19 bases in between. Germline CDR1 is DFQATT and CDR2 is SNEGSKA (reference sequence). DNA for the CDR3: TGCAGTGGAAACTATGGGGGGAGTGCCTCTGGGGCCAACGTCCTGACTTTC. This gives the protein CSGNYGGSASGANVLTF.

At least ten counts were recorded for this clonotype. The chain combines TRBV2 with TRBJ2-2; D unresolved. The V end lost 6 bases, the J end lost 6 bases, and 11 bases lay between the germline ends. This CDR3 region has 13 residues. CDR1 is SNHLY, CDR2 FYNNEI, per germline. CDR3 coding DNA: TGTGCCAGCAGGCTACTGACTGCCGGGGAGCTGTTTTTT. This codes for CASRLLTAGELFF. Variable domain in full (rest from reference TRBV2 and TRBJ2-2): EPEVTQTPSHQVTQMGQEVILRCVPISNHLYFYWYRQILGQKVEFLVSFYNNEISEKSEIFDDQFSVERPDGSNFTLKIRSTKLEDSAMYFCASRLLTAGELFFGEGSRLTVL.

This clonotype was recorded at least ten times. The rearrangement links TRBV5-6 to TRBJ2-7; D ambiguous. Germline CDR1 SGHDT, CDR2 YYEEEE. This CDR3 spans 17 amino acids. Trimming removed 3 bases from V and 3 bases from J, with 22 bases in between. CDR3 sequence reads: CASSSLMPTGGDYEQYF. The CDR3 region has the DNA TGTGCCAGCAGCTCACTAATGCCTACCGGTGGGGACTACGAGCAGTACTTC.

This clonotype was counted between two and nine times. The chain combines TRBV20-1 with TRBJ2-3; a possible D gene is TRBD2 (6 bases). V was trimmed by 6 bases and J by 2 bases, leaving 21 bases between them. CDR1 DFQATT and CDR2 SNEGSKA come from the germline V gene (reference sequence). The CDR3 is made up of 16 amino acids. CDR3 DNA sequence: TGCAGTGCAACCCGGCTACTCGGCGGGGACACAGATACGCAGTATTTT. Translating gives CSATRLLGGDTDTQYF.

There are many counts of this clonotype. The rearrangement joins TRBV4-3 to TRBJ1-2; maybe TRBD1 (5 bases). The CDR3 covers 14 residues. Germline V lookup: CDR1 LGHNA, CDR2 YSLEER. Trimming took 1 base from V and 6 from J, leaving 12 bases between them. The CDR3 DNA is TGCGCCAGCAGCCAAGGTGGATGGGGCAATGGCTACACCTTC. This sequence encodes CASSQGGWGNGYTF.

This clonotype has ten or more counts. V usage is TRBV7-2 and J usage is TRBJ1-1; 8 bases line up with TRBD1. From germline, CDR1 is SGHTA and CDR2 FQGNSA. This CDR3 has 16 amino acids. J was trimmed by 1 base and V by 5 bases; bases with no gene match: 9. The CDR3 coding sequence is TGTGCCAGCAGCACGGCTCCGGGACAGGAGAACACTGAAGCTTTCTTT. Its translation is CASSTAPGQENTEAFF.